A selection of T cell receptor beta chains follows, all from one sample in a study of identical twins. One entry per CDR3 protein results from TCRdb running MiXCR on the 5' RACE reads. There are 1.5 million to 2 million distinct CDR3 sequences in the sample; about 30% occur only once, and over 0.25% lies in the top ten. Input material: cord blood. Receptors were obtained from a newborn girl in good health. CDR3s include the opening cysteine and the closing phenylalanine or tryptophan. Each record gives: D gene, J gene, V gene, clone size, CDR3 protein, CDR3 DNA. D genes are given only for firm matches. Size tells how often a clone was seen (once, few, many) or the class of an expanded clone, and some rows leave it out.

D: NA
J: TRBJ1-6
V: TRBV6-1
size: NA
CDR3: CASSEGQVHSPLHF
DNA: TGTGCCAGCAGTGAAGGGCAGGTCCATTCACCCCTCCACTTT

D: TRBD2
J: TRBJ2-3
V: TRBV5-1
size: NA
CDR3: CATHPTSGVTDTQYF
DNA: TGCGCCACCCACCCCACTAGCGGGGTAACAGATACGCAGTATTTT

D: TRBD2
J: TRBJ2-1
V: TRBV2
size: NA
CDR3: CASSEIPSGVSYNEQFF
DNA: TGTGCCAGCAGTGAAATCCCTAGCGGGGTCTCCTACAATGAGCAGTTCTTC

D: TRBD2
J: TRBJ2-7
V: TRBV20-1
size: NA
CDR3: CSARSGSLGVEQYF
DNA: TGCAGTGCTAGGAGCGGGAGCTTGGGAGTAGAGCAGTACTTC

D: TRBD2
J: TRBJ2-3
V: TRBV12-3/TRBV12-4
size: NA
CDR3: CASSSRGGWDTQYF
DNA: TGTGCCAGCTCATCCCGGGGGGGGTGGGATACGCAGTATTTT

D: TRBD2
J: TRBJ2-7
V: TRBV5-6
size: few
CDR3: CASSSRTSGTAYEQYF
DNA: TGTGCCAGCAGCTCACGTACTAGCGGGACGGCCTACGAGCAGTACTTC

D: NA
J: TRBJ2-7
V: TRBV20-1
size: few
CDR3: CSASAGRSKQYF
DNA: TGCAGTGCCTCAGCGGGCCGGTCCAAGCAGTACTTC

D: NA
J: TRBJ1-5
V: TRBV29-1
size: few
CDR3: CSVALRQEGPQHF
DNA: TGCAGCGTTGCTTTGCGGCAAGAAGGGCCCCAGCATTTT

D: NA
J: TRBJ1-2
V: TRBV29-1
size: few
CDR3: CSVEHIPPGWGYTF
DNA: TGCAGCGTTGAACACATCCCTCCGGGATGGGGCTACACCTTC

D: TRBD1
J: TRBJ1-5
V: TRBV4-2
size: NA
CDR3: CASSQDTGGDQPQHF
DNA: TGTGCCAGCAGCCAAGATACAGGGGGGGATCAGCCCCAGCATTTT

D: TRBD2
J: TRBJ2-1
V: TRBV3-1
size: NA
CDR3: CASSFGSGREQFF
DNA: TGTGCCAGCAGCTTCGGTAGCGGGAGGGAGCAGTTCTTC

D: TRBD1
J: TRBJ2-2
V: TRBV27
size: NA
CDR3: CASSRDRVNGELFF
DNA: TGTGCCAGCAGTAGGGACAGGGTTAACGGGGAGCTGTTTTTT

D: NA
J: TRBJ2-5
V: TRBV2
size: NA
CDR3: CASGARTQYF
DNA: TGTGCCAGCGGCGCCCGAACCCAGTACTTC

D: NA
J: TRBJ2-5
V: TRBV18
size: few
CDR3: CASSPGSGIETQYF
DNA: TGTGCCAGCTCACCCGGATCAGGTATCGAGACCCAGTACTTC

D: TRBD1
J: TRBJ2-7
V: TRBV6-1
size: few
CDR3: CASSPINRDRTYEQYF
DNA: TGTGCCAGCAGTCCTATTAACCGGGACAGAACCTACGAGCAGTACTTC

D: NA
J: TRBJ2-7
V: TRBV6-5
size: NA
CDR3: CASSYYAVGYEQYF
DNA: TGTGCCAGCAGTTACTATGCAGTGGGGTACGAGCAGTACTTC

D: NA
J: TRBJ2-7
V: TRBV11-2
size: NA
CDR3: CASSSLRILRVRPFYEQYF
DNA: TGTGCCAGCAGCTCACTTCGAATTCTGAGGGTGAGACCATTCTACGAGCAGTACTTC

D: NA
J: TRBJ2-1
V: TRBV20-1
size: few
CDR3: CSARPRLRGRATYNEQFF
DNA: TGCAGTGCTAGACCTAGATTAAGGGGGAGGGCAACGTACAATGAGCAGTTCTTC

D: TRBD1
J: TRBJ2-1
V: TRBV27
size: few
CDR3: CASSLLLAGGQNEQFF
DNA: TGTGCCAGCAGTTTATTATTGGCAGGGGGCCAGAATGAGCAGTTCTTC

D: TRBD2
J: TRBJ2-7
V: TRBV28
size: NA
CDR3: CASSASGAGGSLCEQYF
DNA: TGTGCCAGCAGCGCTAGCGGGGCTGGAGGGTCCCTATGCGAGCAGTACTTC

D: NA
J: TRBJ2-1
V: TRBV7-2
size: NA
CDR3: CASSLGSEYNEQFF
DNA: TGTGCCAGCAGCTTAGGTAGCGAATACAATGAGCAGTTCTTC

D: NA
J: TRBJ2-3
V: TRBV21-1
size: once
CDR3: CASSPLDGRRDTEVPTGTDTQYF
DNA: TGTGCCAGCAGCCCTCTAGATGGGAGGCGGGACACAGAGGTCCCGACGGGCACAGATACGCAGTATTTT

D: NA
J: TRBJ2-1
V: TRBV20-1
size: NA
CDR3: CSARDRSTGIHEQFF
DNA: TGCAGTGCTAGAGATCGATCCACAGGGATCCATGAGCAGTTCTTC

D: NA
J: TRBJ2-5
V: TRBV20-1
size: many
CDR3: CSARGQGQETQYF
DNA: TGCAGTGCTAGAGGGCAGGGTCAAGAGACCCAGTACTTC

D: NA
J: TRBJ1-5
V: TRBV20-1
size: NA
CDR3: CSAIRRAWINQPQHF
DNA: TGCAGTGCCATCCGCAGGGCTTGGATCAATCAGCCCCAGCATTTT

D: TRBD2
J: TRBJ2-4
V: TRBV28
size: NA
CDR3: CASSLTGRGKNIQYF
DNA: TGTGCCAGCAGTTTAACGGGGAGGGGCAAAAACATTCAGTACTTC

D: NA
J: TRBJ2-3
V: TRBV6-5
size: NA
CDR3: CASSYFSAPSGTDTQYF
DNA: TGTGCCAGCAGTTACTTTTCTGCGCCTAGCGGCACAGATACGCAGTATTTT

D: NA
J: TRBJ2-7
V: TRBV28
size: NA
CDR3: CASSLHGAGWDEQYF
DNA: TGTGCCAGCAGTTTACATGGGGCAGGGTGGGACGAGCAGTACTTC

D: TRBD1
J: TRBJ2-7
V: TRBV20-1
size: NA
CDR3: CSALRGQDYEQYF
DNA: TGCAGTGCTCTACGGGGACAGGACTACGAGCAGTACTTC

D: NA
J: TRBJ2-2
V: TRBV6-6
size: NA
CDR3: CACSKNRVTNTGELFF
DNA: TGTGCCTGCAGTAAGAACAGGGTCACGAACACCGGGGAGCTGTTTTTT

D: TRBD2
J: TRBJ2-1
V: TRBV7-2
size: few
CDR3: CASSLRPSGVNEQFF
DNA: TGTGCCAGCAGCTTAAGGCCTAGCGGGGTCAATGAGCAGTTCTTC

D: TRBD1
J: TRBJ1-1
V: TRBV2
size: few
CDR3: CASSARQGRNTEAFF
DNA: TGTGCCAGCAGTGCAAGACAGGGGAGGAATACTGAAGCTTTCTTT

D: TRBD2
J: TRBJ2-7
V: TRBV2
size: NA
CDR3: CASSVLGDYSYEQYF
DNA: TGTGCCAGCAGTGTATTAGGGGACTACTCCTACGAGCAGTACTTC

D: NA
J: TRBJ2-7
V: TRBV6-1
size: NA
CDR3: CASRGWSYEQYF
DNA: TGTGCCAGCAGGGGGTGGTCCTACGAGCAGTACTTC

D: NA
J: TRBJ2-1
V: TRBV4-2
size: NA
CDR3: CASSPDRYPAYNEQFF
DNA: TGTGCCAGCAGCCCCGATCGATACCCAGCCTACAATGAGCAGTTCTTC

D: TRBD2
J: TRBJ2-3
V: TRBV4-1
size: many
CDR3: CASSQLAGGRTQYF
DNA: TGCGCCAGCAGCCAACTAGCGGGGGGGAGAACGCAGTATTTT

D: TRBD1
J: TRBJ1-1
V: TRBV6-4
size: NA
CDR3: CASSYLAGTGVTEAFF
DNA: TGTGCCAGCAGTTATTTAGCCGGGACAGGGGTGACTGAAGCTTTCTTT

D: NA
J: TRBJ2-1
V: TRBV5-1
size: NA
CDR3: CASSFGSGPLANEQFF
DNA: TGCGCCAGCAGCTTCGGTAGCGGTCCCCTAGCCAATGAGCAGTTCTTC

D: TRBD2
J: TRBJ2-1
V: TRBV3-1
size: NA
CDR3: CASSQLGLAENEQFF
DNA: TGTGCCAGCAGCCAATTGGGACTAGCGGAAAATGAGCAGTTCTTC

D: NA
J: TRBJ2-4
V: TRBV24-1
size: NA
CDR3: CATSDSGQLAKNIQYF
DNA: TGTGCCACCAGTGACTCCGGACAGCTAGCCAAAAACATTCAGTACTTC

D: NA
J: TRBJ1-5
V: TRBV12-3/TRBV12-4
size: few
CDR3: CASSLGQVWPQHF
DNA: TGTGCCAGCAGTTTAGGCCAGGTGTGGCCCCAGCATTTT

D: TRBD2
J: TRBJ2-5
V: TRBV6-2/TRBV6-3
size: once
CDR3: CASSYLAGIYNEQYF
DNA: TGTGCCAGCAGTTACCTAGCGGGGATCTACAATGAGCAGTACTTC

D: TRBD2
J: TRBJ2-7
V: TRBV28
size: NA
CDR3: CASSPSGNTYNEQYF
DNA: TGTGCCAGCAGTCCTAGCGGGAACACCTACAATGAGCAGTACTTC

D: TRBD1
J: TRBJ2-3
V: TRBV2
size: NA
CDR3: CARRTGGTDTQYF
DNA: TGTGCACGGAGGACAGGGGGCACAGATACGCAGTATTTT

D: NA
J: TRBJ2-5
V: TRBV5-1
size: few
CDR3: CASSLGLDSIRETQYF
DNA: TGCGCCAGCAGCTTGGGACTCGACAGTATTCGAGAGACCCAGTACTTC

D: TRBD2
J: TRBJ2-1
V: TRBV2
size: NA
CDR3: CASREVIAGDEQFF
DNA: TGTGCCAGCAGGGAGGTGATAGCGGGCGATGAGCAGTTCTTC

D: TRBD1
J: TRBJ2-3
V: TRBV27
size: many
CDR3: CASSLDRGWDTQYF
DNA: TGTGCCAGCAGTTTGGACAGGGGATGGGATACGCAGTATTTT

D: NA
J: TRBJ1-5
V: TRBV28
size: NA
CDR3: CASGGGGSNQPQHF
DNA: TGTGCCAGCGGGGGTGGCGGGAGCAATCAGCCCCAGCATTTT

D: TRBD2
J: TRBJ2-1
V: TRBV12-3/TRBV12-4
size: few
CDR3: CASSPWTSGLNEQFF
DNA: TGTGCCAGCAGCCCTTGGACTAGCGGGCTCAATGAGCAGTTCTTC

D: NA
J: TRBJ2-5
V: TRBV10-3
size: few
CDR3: CAINRRVQETQYF
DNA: TGTGCCATCAACCGGAGGGTCCAAGAGACCCAGTACTTC

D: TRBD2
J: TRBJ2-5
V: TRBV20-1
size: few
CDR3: CSERTSGTVGTQYF
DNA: TGCAGTGAAAGGACTAGCGGGACTGTGGGGACCCAGTACTTC